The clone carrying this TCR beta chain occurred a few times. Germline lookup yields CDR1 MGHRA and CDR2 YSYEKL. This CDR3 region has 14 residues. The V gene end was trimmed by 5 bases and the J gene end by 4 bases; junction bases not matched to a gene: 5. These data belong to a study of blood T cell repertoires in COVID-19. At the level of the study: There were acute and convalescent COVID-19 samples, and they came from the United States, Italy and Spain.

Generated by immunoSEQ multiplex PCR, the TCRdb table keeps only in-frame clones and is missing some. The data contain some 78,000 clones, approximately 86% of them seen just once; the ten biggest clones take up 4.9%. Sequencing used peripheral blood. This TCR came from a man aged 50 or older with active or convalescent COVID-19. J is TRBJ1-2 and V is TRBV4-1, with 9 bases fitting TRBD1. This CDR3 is CASSMDRGTYGYTF. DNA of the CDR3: TGCGCCAGCAGCATGGACAGGGGTACCTATGGCTACACCTTC.